The 32 T cell receptor beta chains reported below all come from one sample, sequenced in a study of OX40 agonist ivuxolimab in advanced cancers. Only in-frame clones appear in the TCRdb table, and some are missing; sequencing was by immunoSEQ multiplex PCR. The data contain around 84,000 clones, approximately 89% of them singletons. The specimen comprised CD4+ or CD8+ T cells sorted from blood, sampled in a trial of the OX40 agonist ivuxolimab. The receptor set was obtained from an adult with an advanced solid tumor such as melanoma, head and neck, liver or kidney cancer.

The chain has TRBV6-5 and TRBJ2-1, with a tentative D call TRBD1 (6 bases). Trimming took off 2 bases at V and 6 bases at J, with 11 bases between the two ends. CDR1 is MNHEY, CDR2 SVGAGI, per germline. The CDR3 length is 14 residues. Written as DNA, the CDR3 is TGTGCCAGCAGTTACACCGGGACACCCAATGAGCAGTTCTTC. Residues: CASSYTGTPNEQFF.

The chain is built from TRBV6-1 and TRBJ1-1; no clear D. Germline V gene sequence: CDR1 MNHNS, CDR2 SASEGT. This CDR3 is built from 15 residues. Trimming removed 8 bases at V and 5 bases at J, with 21 bases between. In DNA, the CDR3 is TGTGCCAGCTTCATCGGCCCCCCCGCTGGAACTGAAGCTTTCTTT. The encoded protein is CASFIGPPAGTEAFF.

This clone was counted a few times. The chain is built from TRBV19 and TRBJ1-5; TRBD1 might be the D (5 bases). Looked up from germline, CDR1 is LNHDA and CDR2 is SQIVND (reference sequence). V gave up 5 bases and J gave up 10 bases, with 15 bases separating them. The CDR3 is 13 residues long. CDR3 in amino acids: CASSDSSLTPQHF. In nucleotides, the CDR3 is TGTGCCAGTAGTGACAGCTCATTAACTCCCCAGCATTTT.

The chain is built from TRBV6-1 and TRBJ1-5, with D possibly TRBD1 on 6 matching bases. V lost 2 bases to trimming and J lost 6 bases, with 11 bases between them. The CDR3 is 14 residues long. Looked up from germline, CDR1 is MNHNS and CDR2 is SASEGT. Here the CDR3 DNA reads TGTGCCAGCAGTGAAAAACAGGGCGGTCAGCCCCAGCATTTT. Translating gives CASSEKQGGQPQHF.

The chain couples TRBV19 to TRBJ1-5; perhaps TRBD1 as D (5 bases). The CDR3 length is 14 residues. Germline CDR1 is LNHDA and CDR2 is SQIVND (reference sequence). Trimming pared 3 bases from V and 6 bases from J, leaving 12 bases between. The DNA of the CDR3 is TGTGCCAGTAGTATGGCAGGGATCCCTCAGCCCCAGCATTTT. It encodes CASSMAGIPQPQHF.

The V call is TRBV6-6, the J call TRBJ1-2, with TRBD1 identical over 7 bases. Germline CDR1 is MNHNY and CDR2 is SVGAGI (reference sequence). The CDR3 spans 15 residues. V lost 5 bases, J lost 2 bases, and 8 bases stayed unmatched. CDR3 in amino acids: CASSIGDSRNYGYTF. CDR3 sequence (DNA): TGTGCCAGCAGTATAGGGGACAGCAGGAACTATGGCTACACCTTC.

The J gene is TRBJ2-2, the V gene TRBV6-5, with D perhaps matching TRBD1 or TRBD2 (5 bases each). This CDR3 region has 14 residues. V was shortened by 6 bases and J by 3 bases, with 11 bases between the two germline ends. CDR1 and CDR2 from the germline V gene are MNHEY and SVGAGI. DNA of the CDR3: TGTGCCAGCAGACAACCGGGACACACCGGGGAGCTGTTTTTT. Translated, it gives CASRQPGHTGELFF.

V is TRBV29-1 and J is TRBJ1-2, with D maybe TRBD1 (5 bases). The germline V and J ends were trimmed by 4 bases and 0 bases, with 21 bases remaining between them. Germline V gene lookup returns CDR1 SQVTM and CDR2 ANQGSEA. This CDR3 is 17 amino acids long. CDR3 nucleotide sequence: TGCAGCGTTGGACGGGGGACGAGGGGAATAGCTAACTATGGCTACACCTTC. Amino acids: CSVGRGTRGIANYGYTF.

This rearrangement joins TRBV13 to TRBJ1-3; tentative D call: TRBD1 (6 bases). The CDR3 has 19 residues. Trimming cost V 1 base and J 0 bases, with 19 bases left between them. From germline, CDR1 is PRHDT and CDR2 FYEKMQ (reference sequence). The CDR3 nucleotides read TGTGCCAGCAGCTTAGCGGGGACACGGGGATTAACCTCTGGAAACACCATATATTTT. It specifies CASSLAGTRGLTSGNTIYF.

This chain connects TRBV10-3 to TRBJ1-6, with unresolved D. The CDR3 is 14 residues long. Germline lookup yields CDR1 ENHRY and CDR2 SYGVKD. The ends were cut back, 3 bases at V and 5 bases at J, with 8 bases in the middle. The CDR3 DNA is TGTGCCATCAGTGACGGCCTGGATAATTCACCCCTCCACTTT. Translating gives CAISDGLDNSPLHF.

CDR3 DNA sequence: TGTGCCAGCAGTAAGGCAGATCCTAACTATGGCTACACCTTC. Its translation: CASSKADPNYGYTF. The chain links TRBV9 to TRBJ1-2; D is ambiguous. From germline, CDR1 is SGDLS and CDR2 YYNGEE. The CDR3 sequence is 14 residues long. The V end was cut by 5 bases, the J end by 0 bases, with 11 bases between.

The chain joins TRBV30 to TRBJ1-3, with TRBD1 as a possible D gene (6 bases). Germline assignment: CDR1 GTSNPN and CDR2 SVGIG (reference sequence). The CDR3 has 16 amino acids. V was trimmed by 4 bases and J by 6 bases, leaving 22 bases between them. The CDR3 DNA follows: TGTGCCTGGATCCCCCCGTACAGGGAGAAAGAAAACACCATATATTTT. It codes for CAWIPPYREKENTIYF.

The V call is TRBV11-2, the J call TRBJ2-1; D remains unclear. CDR1 SGHAT and CDR2 FQNNGV come from the germline V gene. The CDR3 totals 12 residues. V was shortened by 3 bases and J by 5 bases, with 5 bases between the two germline ends. In DNA form, the CDR3 reads TGTGCCAGCAGCTTCCTTAACAATGAGCAGTTCTTC. Its protein product is CASSFLNNEQFF.

The CDR3 sequence is CASSLIDRPSSYNEQFF. CDR3 DNA sequence: TGTGCCAGCAGCCTCATCGACAGGCCGAGCTCCTACAATGAGCAGTTCTTC. This rearrangement joins TRBV5-6 to TRBJ2-1, with a tentative D call TRBD1 (6 bases). Trimming removed 4 bases from V and 0 bases from J, with 17 bases in between. Germline loops: CDR1 SGHDT, CDR2 YYEEEE. The CDR3 is 17 residues long.

The chain couples TRBV7-9 to TRBJ1-2; D remains unclear. The CDR3 totals 13 residues. V was shortened by 7 bases and J by 9 bases, with 18 bases between the two germline ends. Germline V gene lookup returns CDR1 SEHNR and CDR2 FQNEAQ (reference sequence). The CDR3 is CASTAGGRSSYTF. The CDR3 DNA reads TGTGCCAGCACCGCGGGAGGGAGGTCTAGCTACACCTTC.

This clone showed up just once. This chain connects TRBV10-2 to TRBJ1-1; no firm D call. Per the germline V gene, CDR1 is WSHSY and CDR2 is SAAADI. The CDR3 totals 12 residues. V was cut by 4 bases and J by 4 bases, with 7 bases left in between. CDR3 sequence (DNA): TGCGCCAGCAGTGCTCCCGGCACTGAAGCTTTCTTT. Its translation: CASSAPGTEAFF.

This sequence joins TRBV5-4 and TRBJ2-7; 11 bases fit TRBD1. The CDR3 runs 14 residues. V lost 3 bases, J lost 7 bases, and 6 bases stayed unmatched. The germline V gene has CDR1 SGHNT and CDR2 YYREEE (reference sequence). CDR3: CASSSGDRGLEQYF. In DNA form, the CDR3 reads TGTGCCAGCAGCTCGGGGGACAGGGGGTTGGAGCAGTACTTC.

V and J are TRBV6-1 and TRBJ2-7, with 8 positions matching TRBD1. The length of the CDR3 is 15 residues. Looked up from germline, CDR1 is MNHNS and CDR2 is SASEGT. Unmatched junction bases numbered 10, after V lost 5 bases and J lost 4 bases. In DNA form, the CDR3 reads TGTGCCAGCAGTCGACAGGGGACACTATTATACGAGCAGTACTTC. This gives the protein CASSRQGTLLYEQYF.

The CDR3 region is CASSNRDAPAPLHF. CDR3 nucleotides: TGTGCCAGCAGTAACCGGGACGCCCCTGCGCCCCTCCACTTT. The chain has TRBV6-6 and TRBJ1-6, with a weak D call TRBD1 (5 bases). Germline V gene sequence: CDR1 MNHNY, CDR2 SVGAGI (reference sequence). Between the trimmed V and J ends, which lost 5 bases and 13 bases, there was a span of 18 bases. The CDR3 totals 14 residues.

The V and J genes are TRBV9 and TRBJ2-7; D possibly matches TRBD1 or TRBD2 (5 bases each). The V gene lost 0 bases and the J gene lost 2 bases, with 9 bases spanning the gap. The CDR3 length is 14 residues. Germline values: CDR1 SGDLS, CDR2 YYNGEE. The CDR3 DNA is TGTGCCAGCAGCGTAGGTCGGGGACCCTACGAGCAGTACTTC. Translation: CASSVGRGPYEQYF.

The chain links TRBV30 to TRBJ1-6; D is undetermined. CDR1 GTSNPN and CDR2 SVGIG come from the germline V gene (reference sequence). This CDR3 has 14 amino acids. V dropped 3 bases and J dropped 10 bases, with 16 bases sitting between them. This CDR3 reads CAWSGRTDVSPLHF. DNA of the CDR3: TGTGCCTGGAGCGGGAGAACAGACGTCTCACCCCTCCACTTT. Looking up the rest from reference TRBV30 and TRBJ1-6 gives the full variable domain: SQTIHQWPATLVQPVGSPLSLECTVEGTSNPNLYWYRQAAGRGLQLLFYSVGIGQISSEVPQNLSASRPQDRQFILSSKKLLLSDSGFYLCAWSGRTDVSPLHFGNGTRLTVT.

This chain links TRBV7-9 with TRBJ2-2; D gene ambiguous. The CDR3 runs 14 residues. CDR1 and CDR2 from the germline V gene are SEHNR and FQNEAQ (reference sequence). The V end was cut by 1 base, the J end by 1 base, with 4 bases between. The CDR3 nucleotides are TGTGCCAGCAGCTTAGGGCAGAACACCGGGGAGCTGTTTTTT. As protein: CASSLGQNTGELFF.

The CDR3 region is CASKDSGLNNEQFF. DNA of the CDR3: TGCGCCAGCAAGGACAGCGGGCTCAACAATGAGCAGTTCTTC. This chain uses TRBV10-2 with TRBJ2-1; D is perhaps TRBD1 or TRBD2 (6 bases each). The CDR3 has 14 residues. Germline values: CDR1 WSHSY, CDR2 SAAADI. V lost 7 bases and J 5 bases, leaving 15 bases between the germline ends.

The rearrangement joins TRBV28 to TRBJ2-1, with TRBD2 matching 7 bases. CDR1 MDHEN and CDR2 SYDVKM come from the germline V gene. The CDR3 runs 20 residues. V shed 5 bases and J 0 bases; nucleotides not matched to a gene: 19. CDR3 region: CASSPTPGKRDALSYNEQFF. The CDR3 bases are TGTGCCAGCAGTCCTACCCCCGGAAAGCGGGACGCCCTCTCCTACAATGAGCAGTTCTTC.

This chain uses TRBV28 with TRBJ2-1, with TRBD2 as a possible D gene (6 bases). Per germline, CDR1 MDHEN and CDR2 SYDVKM. This CDR3 spans 15 amino acids. Deletions cut 3 bases from V and 2 bases from J, with 11 bases between. In nucleotides, the CDR3 is TGTGCCAGCAGTTTGGGGGGAATTACCTACAATGAGCAGTTCTTC. It is translated as CASSLGGITYNEQFF.

The sample holds a few counts of this clone. The V and J genes are TRBV7-9 and TRBJ2-3; 7 bases align to TRBD1. J was trimmed by 2 bases and V by 2 bases; bases with no gene match: 10. CDR1 is SEHNR, CDR2 FQNEAQ, per germline (reference sequence). This CDR3 spans 17 amino acids. Here the CDR3 reads CASSLPRTGAPTDTQYF. In nucleotides, the CDR3 is TGTGCCAGCAGCTTACCTCGGACAGGTGCACCCACAGATACGCAGTATTTT.

This clone is a singleton in its sample. This chain links TRBV2 with TRBJ1-1; tentative D call: TRBD1 (6 bases). The CDR3 has 12 amino acids. V lost 7 bases, J lost 6 bases, and 12 bases lay in between. Germline V CDR1 and CDR2: SNHLY, FYNNEI. The CDR3 loop reads CASNTGFAEAFF. CDR3 in DNA: TGTGCCAGCAACACAGGGTTTGCTGAAGCTTTCTTT.

The V gene is TRBV5-4, the J gene TRBJ2-3, with 15 bases lining up with TRBD2. Germline V lookup: CDR1 SGHNT, CDR2 YYREEE (reference sequence). The CDR3 runs 16 residues. CDR3 sequence reads: CATGTSGRTGTDTQYF. CDR3 in DNA: TGTGCGACCGGGACTAGCGGGAGGACCGGCACAGATACGCAGTATTTT.

In DNA, the CDR3 is TGTGCCACCAGCAGAGCCTGGGGACCTATGGCCACAGATACGCAGTATTTT. Translation gives CATSRAWGPMATDTQYF. The chain employs TRBV15 and TRBJ2-3, with D possibly being TRBD1 or TRBD2 (5 bases each). V lost 1 base to trimming and J lost 2 bases, with 16 bases between them. Germline CDR1 reads LNHNV; CDR2 reads YYDKDF (reference sequence). The CDR3 extends over 17 amino acids.

This clone was observed a handful of times. CDR3 DNA sequence: TGTGCCTGGAGAAACGACAGGGCGGATTCACCCCTCCACTTT. Amino acids: CAWRNDRADSPLHF. This chain joins TRBV30 and TRBJ1-6, with TRBD1 matching 7 bases. The CDR3 consists of 14 residues. V lost 3 bases, J lost 8 bases, and 7 bases stayed unmatched. The germline V gene encodes CDR1 GTSNPN and CDR2 SVGIG (reference sequence).

V and J are TRBV11-3 and TRBJ2-1; no clear D gene. Germline CDR1 reads SGHNT; CDR2 reads YENEEA. This CDR3 is 15 amino acids long. V lost 0 bases to trimming and J lost 4 bases, with 10 bases between them. Here the CDR3 reads CASSLEANPYNEQFF. CDR3 DNA sequence: TGTGCCAGCAGCTTAGAGGCCAACCCTTACAATGAGCAGTTCTTC.

The V and J genes are TRBV29-1 and TRBJ2-3, with D maybe TRBD1 (6 bases). Per germline, CDR1 SQVTM and CDR2 ANQGSEA. This CDR3 is built from 13 residues. The germline V and J ends were trimmed by 5 bases and 3 bases, with 12 bases remaining between them. CDR3 DNA: TGCAGCGTTCTTGGCAGGGGAACAGATACGCAGTATTTT. This translates into CSVLGRGTDTQYF.